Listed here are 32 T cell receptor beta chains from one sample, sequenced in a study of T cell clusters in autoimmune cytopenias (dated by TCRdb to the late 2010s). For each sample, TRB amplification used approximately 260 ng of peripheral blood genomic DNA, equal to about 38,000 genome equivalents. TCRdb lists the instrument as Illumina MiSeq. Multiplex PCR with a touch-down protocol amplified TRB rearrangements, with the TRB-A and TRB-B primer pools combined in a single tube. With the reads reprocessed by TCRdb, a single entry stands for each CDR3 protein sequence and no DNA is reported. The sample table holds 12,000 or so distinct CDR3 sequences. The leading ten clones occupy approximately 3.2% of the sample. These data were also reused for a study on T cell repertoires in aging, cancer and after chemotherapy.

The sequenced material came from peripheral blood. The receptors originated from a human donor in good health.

CDR3 in amino acids: CASSLSSGQGFNEQFF. The chain recombines TRBV7-2 with TRBJ2-1; the D call from TCRdb, TRBD1, cannot be confirmed without DNA. This CDR3 region has 16 residues. Germline CDR1 is SGHTA and CDR2 is FQGNSA.

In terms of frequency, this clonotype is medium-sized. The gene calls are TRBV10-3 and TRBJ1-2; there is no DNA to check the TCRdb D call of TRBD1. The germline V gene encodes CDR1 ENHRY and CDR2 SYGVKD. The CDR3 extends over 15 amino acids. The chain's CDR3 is CAISESALQGVGYTF.

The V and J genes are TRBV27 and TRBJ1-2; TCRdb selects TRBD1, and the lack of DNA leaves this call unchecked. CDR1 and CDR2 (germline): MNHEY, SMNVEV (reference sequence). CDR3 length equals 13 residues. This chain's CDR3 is CASSFRQMSGYTF.

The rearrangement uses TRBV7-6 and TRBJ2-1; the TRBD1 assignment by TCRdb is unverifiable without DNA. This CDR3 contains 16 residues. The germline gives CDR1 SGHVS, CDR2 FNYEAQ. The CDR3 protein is CASSLDAAGAYNEQFF.

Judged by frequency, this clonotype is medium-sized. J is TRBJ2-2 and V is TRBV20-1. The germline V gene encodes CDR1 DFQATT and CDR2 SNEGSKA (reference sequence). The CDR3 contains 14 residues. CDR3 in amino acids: CSALESVGTGELFF.

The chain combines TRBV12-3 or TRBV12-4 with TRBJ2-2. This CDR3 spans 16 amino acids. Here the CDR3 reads CASSPTSYGNTGELFF.

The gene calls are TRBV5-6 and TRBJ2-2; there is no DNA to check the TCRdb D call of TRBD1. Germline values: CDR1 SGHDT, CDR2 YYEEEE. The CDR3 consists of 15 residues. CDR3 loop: CASSLRGRATGELFF.

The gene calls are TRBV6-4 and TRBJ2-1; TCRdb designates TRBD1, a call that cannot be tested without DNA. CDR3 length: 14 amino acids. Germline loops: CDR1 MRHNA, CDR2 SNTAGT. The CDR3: CASSEGGGSNEQFF.

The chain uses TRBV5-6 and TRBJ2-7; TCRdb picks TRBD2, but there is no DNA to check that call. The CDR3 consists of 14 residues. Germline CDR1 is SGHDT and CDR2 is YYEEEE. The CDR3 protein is CASSPGQGGYEQYF.

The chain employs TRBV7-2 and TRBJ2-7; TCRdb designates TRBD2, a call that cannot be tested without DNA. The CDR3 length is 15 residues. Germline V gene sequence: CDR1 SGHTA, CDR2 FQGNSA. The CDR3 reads CASSPGLAGPGEQYF. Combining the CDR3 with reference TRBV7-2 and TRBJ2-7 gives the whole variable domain GAGVSQSPSNKVTEKGKDVELRCDPISGHTALYWYRQSLGQGLEFLIYFQGNSAPDKSGLPSDRFSAERTGGSVSTLTIQRTQQEDSAVYLCASSPGLAGPGEQYFGPGTRLTVT.

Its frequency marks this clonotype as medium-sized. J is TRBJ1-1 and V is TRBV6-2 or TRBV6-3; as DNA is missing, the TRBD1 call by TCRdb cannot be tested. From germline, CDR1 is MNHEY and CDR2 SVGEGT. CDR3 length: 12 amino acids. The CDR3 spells CASRWDRDEAFF.

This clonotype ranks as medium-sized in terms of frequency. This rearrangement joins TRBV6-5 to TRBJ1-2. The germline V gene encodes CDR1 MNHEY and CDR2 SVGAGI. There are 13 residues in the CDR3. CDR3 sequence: CASSYGERGGYTF.

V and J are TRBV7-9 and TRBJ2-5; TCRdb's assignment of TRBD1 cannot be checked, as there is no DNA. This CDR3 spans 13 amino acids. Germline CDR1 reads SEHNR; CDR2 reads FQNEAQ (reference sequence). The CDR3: CASSTGQEGTQYF. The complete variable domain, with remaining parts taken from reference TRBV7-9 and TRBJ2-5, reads DTGVSQNPRHKITKRGQNVTFRCDPISEHNRLYWYRQTLGQGPEFLTYFQNEAQLEKSRLLSDRFSAERPKGSFSTLEIQRTEQGDSAMYLCASSTGQEGTQYFGPGTRLLVL.

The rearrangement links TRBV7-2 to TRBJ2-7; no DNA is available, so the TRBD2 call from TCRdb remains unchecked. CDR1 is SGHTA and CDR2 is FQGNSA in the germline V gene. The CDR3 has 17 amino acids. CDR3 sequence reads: CASSLGPIAGSSYEQYF. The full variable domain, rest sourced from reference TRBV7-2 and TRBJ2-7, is GAGVSQSPSNKVTEKGKDVELRCDPISGHTALYWYRQSLGQGLEFLIYFQGNSAPDKSGLPSDRFSAERTGGSVSTLTIQRTQQEDSAVYLCASSLGPIAGSSYEQYFGPGTRLTVT.

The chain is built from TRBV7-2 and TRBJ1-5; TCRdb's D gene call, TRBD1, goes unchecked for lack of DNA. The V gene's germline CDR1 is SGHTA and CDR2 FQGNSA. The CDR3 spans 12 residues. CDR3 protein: CASSSRDQPQHF. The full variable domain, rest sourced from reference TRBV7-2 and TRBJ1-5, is GAGVSQSPSNKVTEKGKDVELRCDPISGHTALYWYRQSLGQGLEFLIYFQGNSAPDKSGLPSDRFSAERTGGSVSTLTIQRTQQEDSAVYLCASSSRDQPQHFGDGTRLSIL.

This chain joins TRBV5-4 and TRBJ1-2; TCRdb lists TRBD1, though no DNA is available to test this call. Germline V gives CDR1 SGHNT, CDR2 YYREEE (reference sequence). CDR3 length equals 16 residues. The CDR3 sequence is CASSPTGRSYNYGYTF.

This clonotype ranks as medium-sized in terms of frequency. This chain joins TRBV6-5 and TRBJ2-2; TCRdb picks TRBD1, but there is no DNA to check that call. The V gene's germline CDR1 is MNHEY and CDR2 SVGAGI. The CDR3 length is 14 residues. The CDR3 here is CASSPPTAPGELFF.

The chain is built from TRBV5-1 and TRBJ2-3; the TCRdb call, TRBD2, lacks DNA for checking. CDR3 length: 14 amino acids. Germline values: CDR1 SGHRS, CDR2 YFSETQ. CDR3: CASSTDSLTDTQYF.

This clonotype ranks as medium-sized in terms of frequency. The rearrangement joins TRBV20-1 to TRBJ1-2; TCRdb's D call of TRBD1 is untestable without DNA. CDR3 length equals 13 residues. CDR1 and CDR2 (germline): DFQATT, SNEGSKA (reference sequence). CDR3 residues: CSARWDRGYGYTF.

CDR3 amino acids: CASSPPGGNYGYTF. V usage is TRBV18 and J usage is TRBJ1-2. CDR1 is KGHSH and CDR2 is LQKENI in the germline V gene. The CDR3 is 14 residues long.

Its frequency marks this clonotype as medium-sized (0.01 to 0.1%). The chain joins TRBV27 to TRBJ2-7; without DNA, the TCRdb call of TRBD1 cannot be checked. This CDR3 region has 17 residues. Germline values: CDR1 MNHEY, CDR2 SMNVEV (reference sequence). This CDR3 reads CASSPRAAGTGTYEQYF.

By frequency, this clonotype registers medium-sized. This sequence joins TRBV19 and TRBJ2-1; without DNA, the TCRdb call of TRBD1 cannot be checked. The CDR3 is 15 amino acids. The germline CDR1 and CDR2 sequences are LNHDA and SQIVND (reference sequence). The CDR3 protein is CASSSDRATYNEQFF.

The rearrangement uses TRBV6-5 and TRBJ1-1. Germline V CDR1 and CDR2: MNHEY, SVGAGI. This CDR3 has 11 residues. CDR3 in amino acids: CASSELYEAFF.

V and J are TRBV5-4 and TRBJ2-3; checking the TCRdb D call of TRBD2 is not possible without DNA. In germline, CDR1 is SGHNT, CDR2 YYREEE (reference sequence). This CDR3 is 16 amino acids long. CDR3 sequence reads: CASSFSSGGATDTQYF.

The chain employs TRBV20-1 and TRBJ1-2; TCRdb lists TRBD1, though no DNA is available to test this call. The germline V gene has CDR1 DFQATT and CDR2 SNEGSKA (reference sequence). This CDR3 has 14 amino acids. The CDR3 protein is CSASSGQGIGGYTF.

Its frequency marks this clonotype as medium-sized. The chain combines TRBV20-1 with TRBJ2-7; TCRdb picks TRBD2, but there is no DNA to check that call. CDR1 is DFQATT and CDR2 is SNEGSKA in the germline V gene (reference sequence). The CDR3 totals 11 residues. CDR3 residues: CSASGEYEQYF.

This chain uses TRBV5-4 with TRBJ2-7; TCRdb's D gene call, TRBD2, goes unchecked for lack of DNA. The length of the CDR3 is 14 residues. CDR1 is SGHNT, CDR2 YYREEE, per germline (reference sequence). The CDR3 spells CASQTSGMNNEQYF.

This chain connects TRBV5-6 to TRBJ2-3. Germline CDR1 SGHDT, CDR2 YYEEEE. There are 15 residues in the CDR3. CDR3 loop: CASSLTGASTDTQYF.

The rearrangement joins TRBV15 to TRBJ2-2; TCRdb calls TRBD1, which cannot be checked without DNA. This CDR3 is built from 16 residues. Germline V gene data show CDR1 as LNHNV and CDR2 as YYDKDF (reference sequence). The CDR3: CATSKAPGPNTGELFF.

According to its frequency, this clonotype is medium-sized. CDR3 loop: CSVRLAGNYEQYF. The rearrangement uses TRBV29-1 and TRBJ2-7; TCRdb gives TRBD2 as the D gene, but with no DNA this cannot be confirmed. Looked up from germline, CDR1 is SQVTM and CDR2 is ANQGSEA. The CDR3 covers 13 residues.

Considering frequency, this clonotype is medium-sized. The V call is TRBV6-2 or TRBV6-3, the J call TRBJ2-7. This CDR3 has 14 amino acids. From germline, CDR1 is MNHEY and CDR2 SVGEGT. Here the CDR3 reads CASTVGRNAYEQYF.

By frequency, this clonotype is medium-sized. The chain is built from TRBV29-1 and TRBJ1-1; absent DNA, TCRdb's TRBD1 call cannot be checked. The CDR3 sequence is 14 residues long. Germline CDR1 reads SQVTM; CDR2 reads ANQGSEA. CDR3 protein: CSVEVTGVNTEAFF.